A single sample gave rise to the 32 T cell receptor beta chains below, sequenced in a study of T cells in Graves' hyperthyroidism and ophthalmopathy. Amplification of TCR beta CDR3 regions was performed using RNA transcripts as template. First-round RT-PCR targeting the TCR CDR3 was performed with the HTBI primer set. TCRdb itself ran the multiplex PCR reads through MiXCR, one entry per CDR3 protein. This sample has 280,000 or so distinct CDR3 sequences; roughly 15% occur once, and the top ten carry over 25%. The sample was blood. These receptors were taken from a woman between 45 and 65 years old with Graves' hyperthyroidism that later progressed to Graves' ophthalmopathy.

In its sample, this clonotype was seen many times. This chain joins TRBV18 and TRBJ1-2, with TRBD1 matching over 9 bases. V lost 2 bases to trimming and J lost 7 bases; unmatched junction nucleotides: 8. Germline assignment: CDR1 KGHSH and CDR2 LQKENI. This CDR3 has 15 residues. The CDR3 reads CASSPGGQGLFGYTF. The CDR3 nucleotides read TGTGCCAGCTCACCAGGCGGACAGGGGTTGTTTGGCTACACCTTC.

The chain joins TRBV18 to TRBJ2-2; D gene unclear. The CDR3 is made up of 14 amino acids. V was cut by 6 bases and J by 7 bases, with 15 bases left in between. Germline loops: CDR1 KGHSH, CDR2 LQKENI. CDR3 sequence (DNA): TGTGCCAGCTCCGAAAGACTTCAAGGCGGGGAGCTGTTTTTT. As protein: CASSERLQGGELFF.

This clonotype came up many times. This rearrangement joins TRBV12-3 or TRBV12-4 to TRBJ2-1, with D possibly being TRBD1 or TRBD2 (5 bases each). The V gene lost 5 bases and the J gene lost 7 bases, with 24 bases spanning the gap. The CDR3 is 17 amino acids. The CDR3 loop is CASSDLPGPRTGNEQFF. The CDR3 DNA is TGTGCCAGCAGTGATTTGCCGGGGCCGCGTACGGGGAATGAGCAGTTCTTC.

This sequence joins TRBV20-1 and TRBJ2-7, with D possibly being TRBD1 (7 bases). The V end was cut by 6 bases, the J end by 0 bases, with 15 bases between. The CDR3 has 14 residues. The germline V gene has CDR1 DFQATT and CDR2 SNEGSKA (reference sequence). The CDR3 region has the DNA TGCAGTGCCGGGGGACAGCGATTCTCCTACGAGCAGTACTTC. This codes for CSAGGQRFSYEQYF.

Regarding this clonotype: The conserved closing phenylalanine or tryptophan is absent in this CDR3, likely reflecting a read error. This sequence joins TRBV28 and TRBJ2-5, with 7 bases fitting TRBD2. The V and J ends lost 7 bases and 3 bases, in that order; junction bases with no gene match: 8. The germline V gene encodes CDR1 MDHEN and CDR2 SYDVKM. This CDR3 is 14 amino acids long. The CDR3 region has the DNA TGTGCCAGCAACCAAAGGGGAGGGGAAGAGACCCAGTACCTC. As protein: CASNQRGGEETQYL.

Many counts were recorded for this clonotype. V gene TRBV7-9 combines with J gene TRBJ2-5, with TRBD1 matching 7 bases. CDR1 SEHNR and CDR2 FQNEAQ come from the germline V gene (reference sequence). The CDR3 runs to 17 residues. J gave up 4 bases and V 5 bases, and 16 bases lay outside the gene matches. The CDR3 nucleotides read TGTGCCAGCAGCCAAACCCACATTAGGGGGCGAGGAGAGACCCAGTACTTC. Amino acid sequence: CASSQTHIRGRGETQYF.

This clonotype was seen a few times. The chain combines TRBV28 with TRBJ1-4; possible D gene TRBD1, 6 bases. CDR1 and CDR2 from the germline V gene are MDHEN and SYDVKM. Trimming removed 1 base from V and 8 bases from J, with 14 bases in between. The CDR3 is 15 residues long. The CDR3 DNA reads TGTGCCAGCAGTTTATCGGGGCAGGGGAACGAAAAACTGTTTTTT. Translation gives CASSLSGQGNEKLFF.

This clonotype was seen at least ten times. Written as DNA, the CDR3 is TGCGCCAGCAGCTTGGCCGGGTGGCAGAGGAACACTGAAGCTTTCTTT. Translation: CASSLAGWQRNTEAFF. V is TRBV5-1 and J is TRBJ1-1; D ambiguous. With 0 bases removed from V and 1 base from J, the gap between germline ends came to 13 bases. CDR1 SGHRS and CDR2 YFSETQ come from the germline V gene. The CDR3 spans 16 residues.

A few counts support this clonotype. This rearrangement joins TRBV6-1 to TRBJ2-5, with TRBD2 as a possible D gene (7 bases). V was pared by 7 bases and J by 5 bases, with 20 bases between. The CDR3 covers 15 residues. Per germline, CDR1 MNHNS and CDR2 SASEGT. As DNA, the CDR3 is TGTGCCAGCACTAGGGGGGGGGGGGGCGAGGAGACCCAGTACTTC. It yields the protein CASTRGGGGEETQYF.

The rearrangement joins TRBV13 to TRBJ2-7; 7 nucleotides line up with TRBD2. The CDR3 has 14 residues. Germline V CDR1 and CDR2: PRHDT, FYEKMQ (reference sequence). The V gene end was trimmed by 2 bases and the J gene end by 2 bases; junction bases not matched to a gene: 3. The CDR3: CASSLSGNPYEQYF. In DNA form, the CDR3 reads TGTGCCAGCAGCTTAAGCGGGAACCCCTACGAGCAGTACTTC.

This clonotype has at least ten counts. V gene TRBV5-1 combines with J gene TRBJ2-7, with 7 bases identical to TRBD2. Germline CDR1 SGHRS, CDR2 YFSETQ. Germline trimming cut 6 bases from V and 3 bases from J; bases unmatched to any gene: 12. CDR3 length: 15 residues. CDR3 in amino acids: CASNGPGLQSYEQYF. The CDR3 DNA reads TGCGCCAGCAATGGGCCGGGACTACAGAGCTACGAGCAGTACTTC.

This chain connects TRBV2 to TRBJ1-4, with 9 bases that match TRBD1. The germline CDR1 and CDR2 sequences are SNHLY and FYNNEI. The CDR3 runs to 13 residues. J gave up 5 bases and V 8 bases, and 3 bases lay outside the gene matches. The CDR3 loop is CASGGTGNEKLFF. The CDR3 DNA reads as TGTGCCAGCGGCGGGACAGGGAATGAAAAACTGTTTTTT.

In its sample, this clonotype was seen many times. The CDR3 sequence is CSVEEGASSYEQYF. In nucleotides, the CDR3 is TGCAGCGTTGAAGAGGGGGCAAGCTCCTACGAGCAGTACTTC. The V call is TRBV29-1, the J call TRBJ2-7; D might be TRBD1 (6 bases). Germline V gene data show CDR1 as SQVTM and CDR2 as ANQGSEA. This CDR3 region has 14 residues. The V gene lost 0 bases and the J gene lost 0 bases, with 9 bases spanning the gap.

This clonotype was seen repeatedly, ten times or more. The V call is TRBV6-1, the J call TRBJ2-1; D tentatively reads TRBD1 or TRBD2 (5 bases each). This CDR3 is 12 amino acids long. Trimming stripped 5 bases from V and 6 bases from J, with 8 bases between. Germline CDR1 MNHNS, CDR2 SASEGT. The CDR3 sequence: CASSSGSNEQFF. The DNA of the CDR3 is TGTGCCAGCAGTTCAGGGAGCAATGAGCAGTTCTTC.

The rearrangement joins TRBV29-1 to TRBJ1-5, with 7 positions matching TRBD1. Germline trimming cut 4 bases from V and 1 base from J; bases unmatched to any gene: 1. This CDR3 is built from 13 residues. Germline lookup yields CDR1 SQVTM and CDR2 ANQGSEA. The CDR3 DNA follows: TGCAGCGTTGGACAGGGAAGCAATCAGCCCCAGCATTTT. It translates to CSVGQGSNQPQHF.

The chain combines TRBV7-9 with TRBJ2-2; D is tentatively TRBD1 or TRBD2 (5 bases each). The CDR3 has 15 amino acids. Germline V gene lookup returns CDR1 SEHNR and CDR2 FQNEAQ (reference sequence). The V gene lost 5 bases and the J gene lost 6 bases, with 16 bases spanning the gap. CDR3 amino acids: CASSRGDRTAGELFF. The CDR3 region has the DNA TGTGCCAGCAGCAGAGGGGACCGAACGGCCGGGGAGCTGTTTTTT. The full variable domain, its missing parts supplied by reference TRBV7-9 and TRBJ2-2, is DTGVSQNPRHKITKRGQNVTFRCDPISEHNRLYWYRQTLGQGPEFLTYFQNEAQLEKSRLLSDRFSAERPKGSFSTLEIQRTEQGDSAMYLCASSRGDRTAGELFFGEGSRLTVL.

The table lists this clonotype with many counts. The chain recombines TRBV9 with TRBJ1-1; weak D call: TRBD1 (5 bases). Germline CDR1 SGDLS, CDR2 YYNGEE. Deletions cut 3 bases from V and 5 bases from J, with 11 bases between. This CDR3 region has 13 residues. CDR3 loop: CASSGGGRTEAFF. The CDR3, as DNA: TGTGCCAGCAGCGGCGGGGGTCGAACTGAAGCTTTCTTT. The variable domain in full, completed from reference TRBV9 and TRBJ1-1, reads DSGVTQTPKHLITATGQRVTLRCSPRSGDLSVYWYQQSLDQGLQFLIQYYNGEERAKGNILERFSAQQFPDLHSELNLSSLELGDSALYFCASSGGGRTEAFFGQGTRLTVV.

This chain connects TRBV28 to TRBJ2-5, with a tentative D call TRBD1 (5 bases). Germline CDR1 is MDHEN and CDR2 is SYDVKM. Deletions cut 7 bases from V and 3 bases from J, with 15 bases between. The CDR3 runs to 14 residues. The CDR3 nucleotides are TGTGCCAGCAACCAAAGGGTAGGGGAAGAGACCCAGTACTTC. Translated: CASNQRVGEETQYF.

This clonotype was detected many times. This CDR3 reads CSVTSSTDTQYF. CDR3 coding DNA: TGCAGCGTTACGAGTAGCACAGATACGCAGTATTTT. J is TRBJ2-3 and V is TRBV29-1, with no clear D. CDR1 and CDR2 (germline): SQVTM, ANQGSEA. Trimming cost V 5 bases and J 0 bases, with 6 bases left between them. The CDR3 runs 12 residues.

This clonotype showed up many times. The chain is built from TRBV20-1 and TRBJ1-2; D might be TRBD1 (6 bases). CDR1 is DFQATT and CDR2 is SNEGSKA in the germline V gene (reference sequence). Trimming took off 3 bases at V and 0 bases at J, with 11 bases between the two ends. The CDR3 extends over 14 amino acids. The CDR3 DNA reads as TGCAGTGCTAGGGAGGGGGGAGCTAACTATGGCTACACCTTC. This gives the protein CSAREGGANYGYTF.

In this sample, this clonotype turned up a few times. The V gene is TRBV2, the J gene TRBJ1-1, with unresolved D. Trimming stripped 5 bases from V and 4 bases from J, with 17 bases between. From germline, CDR1 is SNHLY and CDR2 FYNNEI. There are 15 residues in the CDR3. The CDR3 spells CASSSGPQSATEAFF. In DNA, the CDR3 is TGTGCCAGCAGTTCCGGGCCTCAGTCGGCCACTGAAGCTTTCTTT.

This clonotype was recorded at least ten times. The chain links TRBV28 to TRBJ1-6; a possible D gene is TRBD1 (5 bases). Trimming removed 3 bases from V and 4 bases from J, with 7 bases in between. CDR1 MDHEN and CDR2 SYDVKM come from the germline V gene. This CDR3 is 14 amino acids long. CDR3 nucleotide sequence: TGTGCCAGCAGTTTGCGGGGGTATAATTCACCCCTCCACTTT. Residues: CASSLRGYNSPLHF.

The chain recombines TRBV2 with TRBJ2-5, with no clear D. CDR1 is SNHLY and CDR2 is FYNNEI in the germline V gene. Trimming removed 3 bases at V and 5 bases at J, with 13 bases between. The CDR3 is 14 amino acids. The CDR3 nucleotides are TGTGCCAGCAGTGAGGTTTCCACCGGGGAGACCCAGTACTTC. Translating gives CASSEVSTGETQYF.

This clonotype showed up many times. The J gene is TRBJ2-3, the V gene TRBV5-1; 8 bases are shared with TRBD1. V trimming: 4 bases; J trimming: 1 base; junction bases outside the gene matches: 8. CDR3 length: 16 residues. CDR1 is SGHRS and CDR2 is YFSETQ in the germline V gene. The CDR3 bases are TGCGCCAGCAGCGCCCGGACAGGGTGGGGCACAGATACGCAGTATTTT. It is translated as CASSARTGWGTDTQYF.

In its sample, this clonotype was seen many times. The chain is built from TRBV9 and TRBJ2-7; 9 positions match TRBD2. CDR3 size: 15 residues. Germline V lookup: CDR1 SGDLS, CDR2 YYNGEE. Trimming removed 0 bases from V and 3 bases from J; junction bases left unmatched: 4. CDR3 amino acids: CASSVGGTSSYEQYF. The CDR3 region has the DNA TGTGCCAGCAGCGTAGGTGGGACTAGCAGCTACGAGCAGTACTTC.

The table lists this clonotype with many counts. The J gene is TRBJ1-2, the V gene TRBV15; D is ambiguous. Germline CDR1 and CDR2: LNHNV and YYDKDF (reference sequence). This CDR3 is built from 14 residues. Trimming stripped 4 bases from V and 2 bases from J, with 11 bases between. Here the CDR3 DNA reads TGTGCCACCAGCATCGGCAGTGCCAACTATGGCTACACCTTC. This sequence encodes CATSIGSANYGYTF.

The V call is TRBV10-3, the J call TRBJ1-1; no clear D gene. V was pared by 11 bases and J by 1 base, with 17 bases between. Germline V CDR1 and CDR2: ENHRY, SYGVKD. The length of the CDR3 is 14 residues. The CDR3 loop is CASRPPGGNTEAFF. CDR3 in DNA: TGTGCCTCCCGACCCCCAGGAGGGAACACTGAAGCTTTCTTT.

This clonotype was seen more than once but under ten times. The CDR3 DNA reads TGCAGCATAAGGCAGACAGGGCTCTATGGCTACACCTTC. Its translation: CSIRQTGLYGYTF. The chain is built from TRBV29-1 and TRBJ1-2, with 7 bases fitting TRBD1. With V trimmed by 8 bases and J by 4 bases, 10 bases remained unmatched. The CDR3 is made up of 13 amino acids. Germline V gene data show CDR1 as SQVTM and CDR2 as ANQGSEA.

This clonotype appeared many times. The rearrangement joins TRBV7-9 to TRBJ2-5; D might be TRBD2 (5 bases). The CDR3 loop spans 13 amino acids. Germline V gene sequence: CDR1 SEHNR, CDR2 FQNEAQ (reference sequence). Trimming took 5 bases from V and 4 from J, leaving 11 bases between them. The CDR3 bases are TGTGCCAGCAGCGGACTGAAGGTAGAGACCCAGTACTTC. Its translation is CASSGLKVETQYF. Filled out from reference TRBV7-9 and TRBJ2-5, the complete variable domain reads DTGVSQNPRHKITKRGQNVTFRCDPISEHNRLYWYRQTLGQGPEFLTYFQNEAQLEKSRLLSDRFSAERPKGSFSTLEIQRTEQGDSAMYLCASSGLKVETQYFGPGTRLLVL.

This clonotype occurred a few times. The chain combines TRBV5-1 with TRBJ2-6, with unresolved D. Per germline, CDR1 SGHRS and CDR2 YFSETQ. Trimming removed 6 bases at V and 2 bases at J, with 12 bases between. The CDR3 extends over 15 amino acids. CDR3 bases: TGCGCCAGCAATACCCAGCAGGCTGGGGCCAACGTCCTGACTTTC. It encodes CASNTQQAGANVLTF.

The chain has TRBV3-1 and TRBJ2-7; no definite D call. Germline CDR1 reads LGHDT; CDR2 reads YNNKEL (reference sequence). The V end lost 0 bases, the J end lost 3 bases, and 6 bases lay between the germline ends. This CDR3 spans 13 amino acids. This CDR3 reads CASSQESYYEQYF. The CDR3 nucleotides are TGTGCCAGCAGCCAAGAGAGTTACTACGAGCAGTACTTC.

This clonotype was seen many times. The chain couples TRBV10-3 to TRBJ2-7; the match to TRBD2 covers 11 bases. This CDR3 is 17 amino acids long. CDR1 is ENHRY and CDR2 is SYGVKD in the germline V gene. The trim removed 2 bases at V and 6 bases at J, leaving 12 bases unmatched. This CDR3 reads CAISETSGTSGPGEQYF. The CDR3 coding sequence is TGTGCCATCAGTGAGACCTCGGGGACTAGCGGCCCCGGCGAGCAGTACTTC.